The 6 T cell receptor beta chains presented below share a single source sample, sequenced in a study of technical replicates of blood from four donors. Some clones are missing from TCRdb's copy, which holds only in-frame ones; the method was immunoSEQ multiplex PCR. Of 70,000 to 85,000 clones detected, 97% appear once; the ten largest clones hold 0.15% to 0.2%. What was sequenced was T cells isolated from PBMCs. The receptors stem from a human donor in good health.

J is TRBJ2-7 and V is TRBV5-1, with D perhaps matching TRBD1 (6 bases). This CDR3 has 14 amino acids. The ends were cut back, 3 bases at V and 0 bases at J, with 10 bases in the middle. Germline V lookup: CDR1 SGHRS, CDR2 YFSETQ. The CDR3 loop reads CASSSTGVSYEQYF. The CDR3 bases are TGCGCCAGCAGCTCGACAGGCGTCTCCTACGAGCAGTACTTC.

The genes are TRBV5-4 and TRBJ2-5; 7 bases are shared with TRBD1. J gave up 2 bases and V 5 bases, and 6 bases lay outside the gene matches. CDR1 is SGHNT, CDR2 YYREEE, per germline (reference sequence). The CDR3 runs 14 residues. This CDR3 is CASRNPGQQETQYF. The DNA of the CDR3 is TGTGCCAGCAGGAATCCGGGACAGCAAGAGACCCAGTACTTC.

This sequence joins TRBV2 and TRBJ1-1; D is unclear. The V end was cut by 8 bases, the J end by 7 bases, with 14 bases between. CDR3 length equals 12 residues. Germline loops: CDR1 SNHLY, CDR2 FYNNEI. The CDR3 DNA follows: TGTGCCAGCGAGGGTTTAAGGGTTGAAGCTTTCTTT. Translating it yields CASEGLRVEAFF.

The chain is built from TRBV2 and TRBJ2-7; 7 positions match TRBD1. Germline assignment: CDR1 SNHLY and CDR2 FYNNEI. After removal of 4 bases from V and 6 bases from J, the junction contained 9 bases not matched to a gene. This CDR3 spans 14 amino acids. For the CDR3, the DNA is TGTGCCAGCAGTGGCAGGGGGTATTATGGCGAGCAGTACTTC. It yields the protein CASSGRGYYGEQYF.

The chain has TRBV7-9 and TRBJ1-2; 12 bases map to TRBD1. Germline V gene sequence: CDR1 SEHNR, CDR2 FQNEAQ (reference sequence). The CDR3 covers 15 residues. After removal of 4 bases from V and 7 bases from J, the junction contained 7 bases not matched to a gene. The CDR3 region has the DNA TGTGCCAGCAGCTACGGGACAGGGGGCGCGAGTGGCTACACCTTC. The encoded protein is CASSYGTGGASGYTF.

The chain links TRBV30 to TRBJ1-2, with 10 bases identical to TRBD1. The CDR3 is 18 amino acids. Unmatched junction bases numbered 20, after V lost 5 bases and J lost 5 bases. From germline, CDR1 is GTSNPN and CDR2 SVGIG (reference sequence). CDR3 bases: TGTGCCTGGCGTTCACCAGGGACAGGGGTTGCGGGGGCTTATGGCTACACCTTC. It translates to CAWRSPGTGVAGAYGYTF.